The 3 T cell receptor beta chains below come from one sample, sequenced in a study of cytomegalovirus exposure and HLA in healthy donors. The primer mix had 60 Vbeta and 13 Jbeta primers. Data came from immunoSEQ multiplex PCR; TCRdb stores just in-frame clones and leaves some out. This sample carries roughly 230,000 clones, 70% to 90% of them seen once, and the ten largest clones take approximately 0.24%. The specimen was PBMCs. These receptors were collected from a girl aged 2 to 9 in good health and CMV-seronegative.

The chain has TRBV10-1 and TRBJ2-7; D perhaps matches TRBD2 (6 bases). The V end was cut by 3 bases, the J end by 9 bases, with 18 bases between. This CDR3 spans 14 amino acids. Per germline, CDR1 WNHNN and CDR2 SYGVQD (reference sequence). CDR3 amino acids: CASSDTGGTRGQYF. CDR3 nucleotide sequence: TGCGCCAGCAGTGATACTGGCGGGACCAGAGGGCAGTACTTC.

The V and J genes are TRBV2 and TRBJ2-1, with D maybe TRBD1 (6 bases). Trimming stripped 8 bases from V and 7 bases from J, with 18 bases between. Germline CDR1 SNHLY, CDR2 FYNNEI. CDR3 length: 14 residues. The CDR3 protein is CASGLQGGRNEQFF. The CDR3 bases are TGTGCCAGCGGATTACAGGGTGGGCGTAATGAGCAGTTCTTC.

The rearrangement links TRBV5-6 to TRBJ2-1; perhaps TRBD2 as D (6 bases). Trimming shortened V by 4 bases and J by 2 bases, and 13 bases separated the two germline ends. The germline V gene has CDR1 SGHDT and CDR2 YYEEEE. This CDR3 has 15 residues. The CDR3 DNA reads as TGTGCCAGCAGCCCGAAGCGGGCGCCCTACAATGAGCAGTTCTTC. Translation: CASSPKRAPYNEQFF.